Following are 28 T cell receptor beta chains from one sample sequenced in a study of blood T cell repertoires in COVID-19. The data were produced by immunoSEQ multiplex PCR, yet TCRdb's version contains in-frame clones alone and is incomplete. The repertoire holds about 250,000 clones, with almost 90% as singletons. Input material: peripheral blood. The receptor source for this set is a man of 80 years or more with acute or convalescent COVID-19.

The chain has TRBV2 and TRBJ1-1; TRBD1 is a possible D gene (5 bases). The CDR3 extends over 15 amino acids. V was cut by 2 bases and J by 2 bases, with 12 bases left in between. CDR1 SNHLY and CDR2 FYNNEI come from the germline V gene. CDR3 sequence reads: CASSEQGMGNTEAFF. In nucleotides, the CDR3 is TGTGCCAGCAGTGAACAGGGTATGGGAAACACTGAAGCTTTCTTT.

This chain connects TRBV7-3 to TRBJ1-6; D is possibly TRBD1 (5 bases). CDR3 length equals 15 residues. Trimming shortened V by 5 bases and J by 7 bases, and 15 bases separated the two germline ends. The germline CDR1 and CDR2 sequences are SGHTA and FQGTGA. Here the CDR3 reads CASSTLTVRNSPLHF. The CDR3 DNA is TGTGCCAGCAGCACATTGACAGTCCGGAATTCACCCCTCCACTTT.

The chain carries TRBV12-3 or TRBV12-4 and TRBJ2-7; D is undetermined. The length of the CDR3 is 12 residues. Trimming removed 3 bases from V and 3 bases from J, with 6 bases in between. The chain's CDR3 is CASSLGSYEQYF. The CDR3 DNA reads TGTGCCAGCAGTTTGGGCAGCTACGAGCAGTACTTC.

The chain employs TRBV4-2 and TRBJ2-7, with a weak D call TRBD1 (6 bases). Trimming left V 1 base short and J 0 bases short, with 10 bases between. This CDR3 has 15 amino acids. In germline, CDR1 is LGHNA, CDR2 YNFKEQ. The CDR3 nucleotides are TGTGCCAGCAGCCAAGCACGAGGGGGCTCCTACGAGCAGTACTTC. Encoded protein: CASSQARGGSYEQYF.

The V gene is TRBV21-1, the J gene TRBJ2-7; the table's D call, TRBD2, has no DNA check behind it. TRBV21-1 is an annotated pseudogene. The CDR3 is 15 amino acids. The CDR3 nucleotides are TGTGCCAGCAGCTCATTGGGGGGGGCTGGCCACGAGCAGTACTTC. Encoded protein: CASSSLGGAGHEQYF.

This clone is a singleton in its sample. The chain employs TRBV4-3 and TRBJ2-7; maybe TRBD2 (7 bases). CDR1 and CDR2 from the germline V gene are LGHNA and YSLEER. The CDR3 length is 16 residues. The V and J ends lost 4 bases and 0 bases respectively, with 16 bases between them. This CDR3 is CASSREREGDSYEQYF. CDR3 nucleotide sequence: TGCGCCAGCAGCCGCGAGAGGGAGGGGGACTCCTACGAGCAGTACTTC.

The V and J genes are TRBV9 and TRBJ2-1; TRBD2 matches 12 bases. The germline gives CDR1 SGDLS, CDR2 YYNGEE. The CDR3 runs 19 residues. Trimming took 0 bases from V and 2 from J; bases not matched to a gene: 9. Here the CDR3 reads CASSVEGRASGRAYNEQFF. DNA for the CDR3: TGTGCCAGCAGCGTAGAGGGGAGGGCTAGCGGGAGGGCCTACAATGAGCAGTTCTTC.

This sequence joins TRBV3-1 (or the pseudogene TRBV3-2) and TRBJ1-1; D unresolved. V was trimmed by 5 bases and J by 1 base, leaving 11 bases between them. The CDR3 contains 14 residues. The germline gives CDR1 LGHDT, CDR2 YNNKEL (reference sequence). The CDR3 loop is CASSARGRNTEAFF. DNA for the CDR3: TGTGCCAGCAGCGCGCGAGGGAGGAACACTGAAGCTTTCTTT.

The chain uses TRBV4-1 and TRBJ1-5, with 8 bases aligning to TRBD1. After removal of 0 bases from V and 7 bases from J, the junction contained 8 bases not matched to a gene. CDR1 and CDR2 (germline): MGHRA, YSYEKL. This CDR3 has 16 amino acids. The CDR3 sequence: CASSQDRQGAIQPQHF. For the CDR3, the DNA is TGCGCCAGCAGCCAAGATAGGCAGGGGGCAATACAGCCCCAGCATTTT.

The J gene is TRBJ1-3, the V gene TRBV7-9; the D gene is possibly TRBD1 (6 bases). The germline V gene encodes CDR1 SEHNR and CDR2 FQNEAQ (reference sequence). The CDR3 runs 15 residues. The V and J ends lost 2 bases and 0 bases respectively, with 8 bases between them. CDR3 in DNA: TGTGCCAGCAGCTTACAGGGGAGCTCTGGAAACACCATATATTTT. Its protein product is CASSLQGSSGNTIYF.

The chain joins TRBV9 to TRBJ1-2; unclear D gene. The CDR3 is 17 amino acids. Trimming removed 0 bases from V and 2 bases from J, with 17 bases in between. Germline CDR1 and CDR2: SGDLS and YYNGEE. CDR3 loop: CASSVGSQPTGNYGYTF. DNA for the CDR3: TGTGCCAGCAGCGTAGGTTCACAGCCCACGGGAAACTATGGCTACACCTTC.

The chain has TRBV5-1 and TRBJ2-5, with 7 nucleotides matching TRBD1. Germline CDR1 is SGHRS and CDR2 is YFSETQ. Trimming removed 2 bases from V and 5 bases from J; junction bases left unmatched: 15. CDR3 length: 17 amino acids. This CDR3 is CASSFALQQGFGETQYF. Written as DNA, the CDR3 is TGCGCCAGCAGCTTCGCGTTACAACAGGGGTTCGGGGAGACCCAGTACTTC.

The chain carries TRBV11-2 and TRBJ2-5; D perhaps matches TRBD2 (6 bases). V dropped 0 bases and J dropped 4 bases, with 12 bases sitting between them. This CDR3 has 15 amino acids. The germline gives CDR1 SGHAT, CDR2 FQNNGV. The CDR3 reads CASSLDRAGRETQYF. Written as DNA, the CDR3 is TGTGCCAGCAGCTTAGATAGGGCGGGAAGAGAGACCCAGTACTTC. Complete variable domain (other parts from reference TRBV11-2 and TRBJ2-5): EAGVAQSPRYKIIEKRQSVAFWCNPISGHATLYWYQQILGQGPKLLIQFQNNGVVDDSQLPKDRFSAERLKGVDSTLKIQPAKLEDSAVYLCASSLDRAGRETQYFGPGTRLLVL.

As to this clone: The identical CDR3 is also encoded by other nucleotide sequences in the sample. The chain couples TRBV2 to TRBJ1-1, with 8 bases fitting TRBD1. This CDR3 has 14 residues. After removal of 6 bases from V and 2 bases from J, the junction contained 5 bases not matched to a gene. The germline V gene encodes CDR1 SNHLY and CDR2 FYNNEI. CDR3 sequence (DNA): TGTGCCAGCAGCTTGACAGGGGTAAACACTGAAGCTTTCTTT. Translation: CASSLTGVNTEAFF.

The V gene is TRBV7-2, the J gene TRBJ2-7; D is undetermined. The V gene's germline CDR1 is SGHTA and CDR2 FQGNSA. The V end lost 3 bases, the J end lost 0 bases, and 9 bases lay between the germline ends. CDR3 length equals 14 residues. In nucleotides, the CDR3 is TGTGCCAGCAGCTTCTTGTCGAGCTCCTACGAGCAGTACTTC. Its protein product is CASSFLSSSYEQYF.

V gene TRBV7-2 combines with J gene TRBJ2-5; 7 nucleotides match TRBD1. CDR3 length: 14 residues. CDR1 and CDR2 from the germline V gene are SGHTA and FQGNSA. V gave up 1 base and J gave up 5 bases; unmatched junction bases: 4. The CDR3 DNA follows: TGTGCCAGCAGCTTAGACAGGGGCGGGGAGACCCAGTACTTC. Residues: CASSLDRGGETQYF.

The chain links TRBV11-2 to TRBJ2-5; the match to TRBD1 covers 7 bases. Germline loops: CDR1 SGHAT, CDR2 FQNNGV. The CDR3 covers 15 residues. V dropped 3 bases and J dropped 2; count of bases not matched to a gene: 6. The CDR3 reads CASSFYRGQQETQYF. The CDR3 region has the DNA TGTGCCAGCAGCTTCTACAGGGGCCAGCAAGAGACCCAGTACTTC.

CDR3 coding DNA: TGTGCCACCAGTGATCCTCGGGCTAGCGGGGGGGCAACAGATACGCAGTATTTT. It yields the protein CATSDPRASGGATDTQYF. V usage is TRBV24-1 and J usage is TRBJ2-3; TRBD2 aligns across 12 bases. V shed 3 bases and J 3 bases; nucleotides not matched to a gene: 9. Germline lookup yields CDR1 KGHDR and CDR2 SFDVKD. CDR3 length equals 18 residues.

The sample holds one count of this clone. The chain employs TRBV19 and TRBJ1-2; 7 nucleotides agree with TRBD1. V lost 5 bases and J lost 5; bases outside the gene matches: 8. The CDR3 is made up of 14 amino acids. CDR1 is LNHDA, CDR2 SQIVND, per germline (reference sequence). CDR3 sequence (DNA): TGTGCCAGTAGTTCATGGACAGGTAGTTATGGCTACACCTTC. This gives the protein CASSSWTGSYGYTF.

The V call is TRBV27, the J call TRBJ2-2; 10 bases agree with TRBD1. From germline, CDR1 is MNHEY and CDR2 SMNVEV (reference sequence). The CDR3 length is 19 residues. Germline trimming cut 2 bases from V and 7 bases from J; bases unmatched to any gene: 16. The CDR3 nucleotides are TGTGCCAGCAGTTTAAAACGGGTCGGGACAGGGGCTCGCGACGGGGAGCTGTTTTTT. This translates into CASSLKRVGTGARDGELFF.

The gene calls are TRBV3-1 (or the pseudogene TRBV3-2) and TRBJ2-7, with D perhaps TRBD2 (6 bases). Deletions cut 5 bases from V and 1 base from J, with 12 bases between. Germline CDR1 LGHDT, CDR2 YNNKEL (reference sequence). The CDR3 extends over 14 amino acids. The CDR3 sequence: CASSFRLGSYEQYF. The CDR3 bases are TGTGCCAGCAGCTTTCGACTAGGGTCCTACGAGCAGTACTTC.

V gene TRBV7-8 combines with J gene TRBJ2-2, with 8 positions matching TRBD2. The germline V gene has CDR1 SGHVS and CDR2 FQNEAQ. Trimming removed 5 bases from V and 1 base from J; junction bases left unmatched: 6. The CDR3 is made up of 16 amino acids. The CDR3 coding sequence is TGTGCCAGCAGCCTTACGACTAGCGTGAACACCGGGGAGCTGTTTTTT. Its protein is CASSLTTSVNTGELFF.

In DNA, the CDR3 is TGCGCCAGCAGCCAAGTACAGGGGAACACCGGGGAGCTGTTTTTT. This translates into CASSQVQGNTGELFF. V usage is TRBV4-1 and J usage is TRBJ2-2; D is possibly TRBD1 (6 bases). There are 15 residues in the CDR3. V was pared by 1 base and J by 1 base, with 7 bases between. Germline V CDR1 and CDR2: MGHRA, YSYEKL.

This clone has only one observation. V usage is TRBV4-3 and J usage is TRBJ1-1; TRBD1 aligns across 9 bases. Germline lookup yields CDR1 LGHNA and CDR2 YSLEER. This CDR3 comprises 15 residues. V shed 1 base and J 1 base; nucleotides not matched to a gene: 1. Here the CDR3 reads CASSQGDRANTEAFF. CDR3 in DNA: TGCGCCAGCAGCCAAGGGGACAGGGCGAACACTGAAGCTTTCTTT.

The chain couples TRBV18 to TRBJ1-3; TRBD1 matches 10 bases. The V gene end was trimmed by 3 bases and the J gene end by 2 bases; junction bases not matched to a gene: 7. CDR3 size: 17 residues. Looked up from germline, CDR1 is KGHSH and CDR2 is LQKENI. The DNA for the CDR3 is TGTGCCAGCTCACCCTCTCCAGGACAGGGGGCTGGAAACACCATATATTTT. This gives the protein CASSPSPGQGAGNTIYF.

The gene calls are TRBV4-1 and TRBJ1-2; D unclear. The V gene lost 0 bases and the J gene lost 4 bases, with 9 bases spanning the gap. The CDR3 contains 14 residues. Germline CDR1 is MGHRA and CDR2 is YSYEKL. The CDR3 loop is CASSQDSAFYGYTF. In nucleotides, the CDR3 is TGCGCCAGCAGCCAAGATAGTGCCTTCTATGGCTACACCTTC.

This chain uses TRBV7-2 with TRBJ2-3; possible D gene TRBD1, 6 bases. The CDR3 sequence is 17 residues long. Germline CDR1 SGHTA, CDR2 FQGNSA. Trimming left V 0 bases short and J 1 base short, with 14 bases between. CDR3 sequence reads: CASSLALVGAGTDTQYF. CDR3 DNA: TGTGCCAGCAGCTTAGCGCTCGTGGGGGCGGGCACAGATACGCAGTATTTT.

This chain uses TRBV7-8 with TRBJ2-1; TRBD2 agrees at 11 bases. After removal of 5 bases from V and 6 bases from J, the junction contained 6 bases not matched to a gene. Germline V CDR1 and CDR2: SGHVS, FQNEAQ. This CDR3 is built from 15 residues. This CDR3 reads CASSGRLAGPNEQFF. The CDR3 coding sequence is TGTGCCAGCAGCGGCCGACTAGCGGGACCCAATGAGCAGTTCTTC.